This TCR beta chain was identified during a study of identifying expanded T cells in peripheral blood. Study results and limitations: About 1.2 clones differed between technical replicates, versus approximately 17 and 20 over time.

Healthy donors had no documented immune events, such as infections, while sampled. Worth noting for this clone: The antigen remains undetermined.

The V segment lost 3 bases and the J segment 2 bases; nucleotides outside the gene matches: 11. From germline, CDR1 is SGHRS and CDR2 YFSETQ. CDR3 length equals 18 residues. Here immunoSEQ multiplex PCR was the method, and the copy in TCRdb shows in-frame clones only, minus some. The sample yields more than 80,000 clones, around 89% seen once. Sequenced input: blood. J is TRBJ2-6 and V is TRBV5-1; 7 bases are shared with TRBD1. This receptor was taken from a person between 18 and 69 years old in good health. In DNA form, the CDR3 reads TGCGCCAGCAGCTCCGAACGTACAGGGGCAACTGGGGCCAACGTCCTGACTTTC. Translating it yields CASSSERTGATGANVLTF.